The 22 T cell receptor beta chains in this list originate from one sample, sequenced in a study of T cells in localized non-small cell lung cancer. The method was immunoSEQ multiplex PCR; TCRdb's version includes in-frame clones alone and lacks a portion of them. Of 3,500 or so clones in the sample, 30% to 45% were seen once. The source material was normal lung tissue next to the tumor, sampled before any cancer treatment. Source of these receptors: a woman aged 40-69 years with stage I lung adenocarcinoma.

By share, this clone counts as medium-sized. V is TRBV9 and J is TRBJ2-3; D might be TRBD1 (5 bases). This CDR3 has 15 residues. Per the germline V gene, CDR1 is SGDLS and CDR2 is YYNGEE. The V gene lost 3 bases and the J gene lost 3 bases, with 14 bases spanning the gap. The CDR3 nucleotides are TGTGCCAGCAGCGAGAAGGGCAGGGTAACAGATACGCAGTATTTT. This codes for CASSEKGRVTDTQYF.

This clone is judged medium-sized. The CDR3 nucleotides are TGTGCCAGCTTTCTAGACAGGGGAGGAAACATTCAGTACTTC. Translating gives CASFLDRGGNIQYF. The chain links TRBV6-8 to TRBJ2-4, with 8 bases identical to TRBD1. After removal of 8 bases from V and 6 bases from J, the junction contained 9 bases not matched to a gene. Germline CDR1 and CDR2: MNHGY and SAAAGT. This CDR3 is built from 14 residues.

A few counts support this clone. The rearrangement joins TRBV11-3 to TRBJ2-1; 8 positions match TRBD2. The germline V gene has CDR1 SGHNT and CDR2 YENEEA. CDR3 length equals 16 residues. V shed 5 bases and J 6 bases; nucleotides not matched to a gene: 12. The CDR3 coding sequence is TGTGCCAGCAGCCCTCCAAGGGCGGGAGGTTCCAATGAGCAGTTCTTC. This translates into CASSPPRAGGSNEQFF.

This clone has only one observation. The gene calls are TRBV16 and TRBJ2-7, with no clear D. The germline gives CDR1 KGHSY, CDR2 FQNENV. V lost 0 bases and J 6 bases, leaving 9 bases between the germline ends. The CDR3 covers 13 residues. The CDR3 loop reads CASSQSTQVEQYF. CDR3 bases: TGTGCCAGCAGCCAATCAACCCAGGTCGAGCAGTACTTC.

The V call is TRBV28, the J call TRBJ2-1, with 8 bases identical to TRBD2. Germline values: CDR1 MDHEN, CDR2 SYDVKM. The CDR3 length is 14 residues. J lost 6 bases, V lost 6 bases, and 7 bases had no gene match. The CDR3 region is CASRVAGTGNEQFF. The DNA of the CDR3 is TGTGCCAGCAGGGTAGCGGGAACAGGCAATGAGCAGTTCTTC.

The chain links TRBV29-1 to TRBJ2-3; D is ambiguous. This CDR3 has 13 residues. V lost 3 bases to trimming and J lost 4 bases, with 11 bases between them. CDR1 is SQVTM, CDR2 ANQGSEA, per germline. The CDR3 bases are TGCAGCGTTGAGTCTCCCATGGCAGATACGCAGTATTTT. Translation gives CSVESPMADTQYF.

V and J are TRBV28 and TRBJ1-2, with TRBD1 as a possible D gene (6 bases). The CDR3 length is 15 residues. Germline V gives CDR1 MDHEN, CDR2 SYDVKM. V was cut by 6 bases and J by 7 bases, with 21 bases left in between. For the CDR3, the DNA is TGTGCCAGCAGACACTTTCTACAGGGACGTCGTGGCTACACCTTC. It codes for CASRHFLQGRRGYTF.

This clone was recorded a few times. CDR3 DNA: TGTGCCAGTAGTATGGCCGGGACGGTGAACACTGAAGCTTTCTTT. As protein: CASSMAGTVNTEAFF. The J gene is TRBJ1-1, the V gene TRBV19; perhaps TRBD1 as D (5 bases). V was cut by 3 bases and J by 0 bases, with 11 bases left in between. CDR1 LNHDA and CDR2 SQIVND come from the germline V gene (reference sequence). The CDR3 extends over 15 amino acids. Drawing the rest from reference TRBV19 and TRBJ1-1, the complete variable domain is DGGITQSPKYLFRKEGQNVTLSCEQNLNHDAMYWYRQDPGQGLRLIYYSQIVNDFQKGDIAEGYSVSREKKESFPLTVTSAQKNPTAFYLCASSMAGTVNTEAFFGQGTRLTVV.

The V gene is TRBV28, the J gene TRBJ2-1, with D possibly called TRBD1 or TRBD2 (5 bases each). V was trimmed by 6 bases and J by 0 bases, leaving 9 bases between them. CDR3 length equals 14 residues. Germline lookup yields CDR1 MDHEN and CDR2 SYDVKM. The CDR3 is CASRSGGSYNEQFF. DNA of the CDR3: TGTGCCAGCAGGAGTGGGGGCTCCTACAATGAGCAGTTCTTC. The complete variable domain, with remaining parts taken from reference TRBV28 and TRBJ2-1, reads DVKVTQSSRYLVKRTGEKVFLECVQDMDHENMFWYRQDPGLGLRLIYFSYDVKMKEKGDIPEGYSVSREKKERFSLILESASTNQTSMYLCASRSGGSYNEQFFGPGTRLTVL.

The chain carries TRBV6-8 and TRBJ2-1; weak D call: TRBD1 (6 bases). Trimming left V 6 bases short and J 2 bases short, with 11 bases between. CDR3 length equals 14 residues. Germline CDR1 reads MNHGY; CDR2 reads SAAAGT. The CDR3 sequence is CASSSGEAYNEQFF. The CDR3 DNA sequence: TGTGCCAGCAGCTCAGGGGAAGCCTACAATGAGCAGTTCTTC.

V gene TRBV23-1 combines with J gene TRBJ1-4; unclear D gene. TRBV23-1 has ORF status, its function being uncertain. The CDR3 is 16 amino acids. V was shortened by 2 bases and J by 1 base, with 11 bases between the two germline ends. This chain's CDR3 is CASSQGKERTNEKLFF. DNA for the CDR3: TGCGCCAGCAGTCAAGGGAAGGAAAGAACTAATGAAAAACTGTTTTTT.

This clone was counted a few times. V usage is TRBV30 and J usage is TRBJ2-1, with 9 positions matching TRBD2. Looked up from germline, CDR1 is GTSNPN and CDR2 is SVGIG (reference sequence). The CDR3 runs 15 residues. Trimming removed 4 bases from V and 9 bases from J; junction bases left unmatched: 13. The CDR3 DNA sequence: TGTGCCTGGACCGTTAGCGGGAGCGTCTGGGGTGAGCAGTTCTTC. It specifies CAWTVSGSVWGEQFF.

The chain is built from TRBV30 and TRBJ2-4, with D possibly matching TRBD2 (6 bases). The germline V gene has CDR1 GTSNPN and CDR2 SVGIG (reference sequence). This CDR3 contains 12 residues. The V and J ends lost 0 bases and 8 bases respectively, with 8 bases between them. CDR3 in amino acids: CAWSVGGDIQYF. The CDR3 DNA sequence: TGTGCCTGGAGTGTAGGAGGGGACATTCAGTACTTC.

The chain joins TRBV19 to TRBJ1-1; TRBD1 matches at 12 bases. Germline CDR1 and CDR2: LNHDA and SQIVND (reference sequence). V lost 5 bases to trimming and J lost 5 bases; unmatched junction nucleotides: 15. The CDR3 consists of 18 residues. CDR3 DNA sequence: TGTGCCAGTAGTGAGGGGACAGGGGGCTACTCGGCGGGTACTGAAGCTTTCTTT. Translated, it gives CASSEGTGGYSAGTEAFF.

The CDR3 nucleotides read TGTGCCAGCGGAAAGGGGGGCAGTATAAACACTGAAGCTTTCTTT. This encodes CASGKGGSINTEAFF. The V and J genes are TRBV10-3 and TRBJ1-1; a weak D match, TRBD1 (6 bases). This CDR3 has 15 amino acids. Trimming cost V 10 bases and J 2 bases, with 20 bases left between them. CDR1 is ENHRY, CDR2 SYGVKD, per germline.

This clone has a handful of counts. The chain joins TRBV9 to TRBJ2-7; 10 bases line up with TRBD1. V dropped 6 bases and J dropped 3; count of bases not matched to a gene: 6. Germline CDR1 SGDLS, CDR2 YYNGEE. The CDR3 runs to 14 residues. The CDR3: CASNPGQGNYEQYF. CDR3 nucleotides: TGTGCCAGCAACCCGGGACAGGGGAACTACGAGCAGTACTTC.

This clone is judged large. The chain combines TRBV25-1 with TRBJ2-5; D ambiguous. Germline V gene data show CDR1 as MGHDK and CDR2 as SYGVNS. The CDR3 has 13 amino acids. V lost 1 base and J lost 1, with 4 bases in between. The CDR3 nucleotides read TGTGCCAGCAGTGAATCCCCCCAAGAGACCCAGTACTTC. The encoded protein is CASSESPQETQYF. The full variable domain, rest sourced from reference TRBV25-1 and TRBJ2-5, is EADIYQTPRYLVIGTGKKITLECSQTMGHDKMYWYQQDPGMELHLIHYSYGVNSTEKGDLSSESTVSRIRTEHFPLTLESARPSHTSQYLCASSESPQETQYFGPGTRLLVL.

J is TRBJ2-2 and V is TRBV29-1; TRBD2 aligns across 9 bases. J gave up 5 bases and V 7 bases, and 8 bases lay outside the gene matches. Germline V gene sequence: CDR1 SQVTM, CDR2 ANQGSEA. The CDR3 is 14 amino acids. This CDR3 is CSGRLSGSTGELFF. In nucleotides, the CDR3 is TGCAGCGGACGCCTTAGCGGGAGTACCGGGGAGCTGTTTTTT.

Only one count was recorded for this clone. V is TRBV14 and J is TRBJ1-1, with 7 positions matching TRBD1. The germline gives CDR1 SGHDN, CDR2 FVKESK. Losses at the gene ends were 4 bases for V and 6 bases for J; bases not matched to a gene: 8. The CDR3 extends over 14 amino acids. CDR3 region: CASSPGGGNAEAFF. The CDR3 DNA reads as TGTGCCAGCAGCCCAGGGGGAGGTAACGCTGAAGCTTTCTTT.

This sequence joins TRBV18 and TRBJ2-7; 10 bases agree with TRBD2. The CDR3 has 13 amino acids. Germline trimming cut 3 bases from V and 4 bases from J; bases unmatched to any gene: 0. Looked up from germline, CDR1 is KGHSH and CDR2 is LQKENI. CDR3 residues: CASSPSGRYEQYF. CDR3 DNA: TGTGCCAGCTCACCTAGCGGGAGGTACGAGCAGTACTTC.

DNA for the CDR3: TGTGCCAGTAGTAAAACAGCTAGCAATCAGCCCCAGCATTTT. This codes for CASSKTASNQPQHF. The V and J genes are TRBV19 and TRBJ1-5; D uncertain. The germline CDR1 and CDR2 sequences are LNHDA and SQIVND (reference sequence). The CDR3 runs 14 residues. With 4 bases removed from V and 0 bases from J, the gap between germline ends came to 7 bases.

Only a few counts were recorded for this clone. The rearrangement uses TRBV9 and TRBJ2-1; tentative D call: TRBD2 (6 bases). V was pared by 5 bases and J by 4 bases, with 10 bases between. The germline CDR1 and CDR2 sequences are SGDLS and YYNGEE. The CDR3 is 13 amino acids. CDR3: CASSGGIYNEQFF. As DNA, the CDR3 is TGTGCCAGCAGTGGGGGGATTTACAATGAGCAGTTCTTC.